This T cell receptor (beta chain) was found in a study of blood T cells in healthy people across ages (dated by TCRdb to 2014 to 2015). Context from the whole study: Template switching captured roughly one uniquely barcoded TCR beta cDNA molecule per two T cells in model experiments. Using deep sequencing normalized with unique cDNA molecular identifiers, the study measured how TCR beta repertoire diversity changes with age. The donors were divided into four age groups: young (average around 16 years), middle-aged (about 39), aged (under 70) and long-lived (about 84). To avoid experimental bias, donors of different ages were spread randomly across the sequencing lanes. Two additional independent replicas of 1 million unique cDNA reads from the same blood draw were analyzed for two donors (one aged 18 to 30 and one aged 80 or older). Beyond this particular receptor, the publication reports: Estimates of total diversity from one million sequenced T cells were regarded as lower bounds and underestimates. The CMV infection status of donors was not known, potentially confounding age-related changes in expanded clonotypes. As age increased, observed TCR beta diversity per million T cells dropped in a roughly linear way, and a significant reduction was already evident by age about 40. Compared with the aged group, more naive CD4+ T cells, fewer expanded clones and increased TCR diversity were shown by the long-lived group, suggesting age selection. Observed TCR beta diversity correlated strongly with the percentage of naive T cells measured by flow cytometry. Bulk unsorted PBMC profiling prevented conclusive comparison of naive and antigen-experienced compartments.

The donors were 40 or so Caucasian individuals from Russia, aged 6 to 90 years, who were systemically healthy. Ten milliliters of peripheral blood were drawn from each donor into EDTA-treated Vacutainer tubes. Ficoll-Paque density-gradient centrifugation was used to isolate PBMCs, with at least 6.5 million per sample. Trizol reagent was used to extract total RNA from the PBMCs, yielding at least 6 micrograms per sample. For every donor, an aliquot of PBMCs went through flow cytometry to measure the percentages of naive CD45RAhigh/CD27high T cells. Worth noting for this clonotype: Its antigen remains unidentified. No base quality information exists; no much larger clone differs at one position.

CDR1 MNHEY and CDR2 SMNVEV were looked up in the germline V gene (reference sequence). The CDR3 runs 15 residues from the cysteine to the phenylalanine. Of all the DNA, just the CDR3 is kept, 45 bases in frame from base 1. Between the V and J ends, shortened by 2 bases and 9 bases respectively, the junction contains 17 bases. To prepare the library, 5' RACE was applied. TCRdb names Illumina HiSeq 2500 as the instrument used. A second PCR of roughly 7 to 11 cycles was performed with a sample-barcoded 5' primer and a J-beta primer mix. A template-switch 5' adaptor carrying 12 random nucleotides introduced a unique molecular identifier onto each TCR beta cDNA molecule. At least 2.5 million CDR3-containing paired-end reads were obtained from each sample. The Mint cDNA synthesis kit, primed by a TRBC-specific oligonucleotide, was used to synthesize first-strand cDNA from all RNA. All cDNA was treated with uracil-DNA glycosylase and then went through a first 18-cycle PCR with the universal primers M1SS and BC2_uni_R. From the authors' description of their analysis: Normalization of each sample was performed by random selection of 1 million high-quality reads, each carrying a distinct molecular identifier. Reads with shared molecular identifiers were discarded instead of being binned into consensus sequences. MiTCR, set to a Q25 quality threshold and the strictest error-elimination algorithm, was used for CDR3 identification, clonotype clustering and error correction. A nonparametric unseen species model using Euler transformation provided a lower-bound estimate of total TCR beta diversity. TCRdb reworked the public reads: Q25 trimming with fastp, MiXCR clone assembly, productive beta chains retained. CDR3 protein duplicates are merged, each entry listing the most common genes and DNA. What appears here as the V and J calls and clone size reflects TCRdb's work, not the paper's. A total of 1,100,000 or so distinct CDR3 sequences appear in this sample, around 43% of them only once. The ten largest clones add up to approximately 17% of the sample.

This receptor was identified in a woman aged 55-69 years in good health. This chain joins TRBV27 to TRBJ2-1; TRBD2 could be the D gene, as 7 bases match. The sequencing sample was made of blood. The CDR3 reads CASSLEGGGGPEQFF. The DNA reads TGTGCCAGCAGTTTAGAGGGCGGGGGCGGGCCTGAGCAGTTCTTC.